The sequence of this TCR beta chain was determined in a study of regulatory T cells in long-lasting Graves disease. At the level of the study: Persistence in Graves' disease required over 5 years of antithyroid drugs plus positive TSH receptor antibodies.

The sample's time point: persistent/refractory GD, antithyroid drugs over 5 years with positive TRAb. Scientists built the TCR library using RNA that was extracted from PBMCs. This clonotype has only a few counts. Its antigen remains unidentified. Relying on iRepertoire HTBI primers and Arm-PCR of CDR3 regions, the team built TCR beta libraries. TCRdb passed the multiplex PCR reads through MiXCR, listing each CDR3 protein once. The table shows approximately 400,000 distinct CDR3 sequences, with approximately 25% occurring only once. Overall study findings and caveats: More public clonotypes were shared by persistent patients (about 2,700) than by new patients (more than 950). Lower TCR diversity was seen in persistent Graves' patients than in newly diagnosed ones.

The sample here was peripheral blood mononuclear cells (PBMCs), taken when the disease was refractory, from a patient treated with antithyroid drugs. The source is a woman aged 40 to 50 with Graves disease.

The CDR3 DNA is TGTGCCAGCAGCGTAGGGGGGGCAGGGCAGCCCCAGCATTTT. This gives the protein CASSVGGAGQPQHF. V is TRBV9 and J is TRBJ1-5; weak D call: TRBD1 (6 bases). This CDR3 comprises 14 residues. From germline, CDR1 is SGDLS and CDR2 YYNGEE. Between the trimmed V and J ends, which lost 0 bases and 7 bases, there was a span of 11 bases.